This T cell receptor beta chain was captured by sequencing in a study of T cell responses to AZD1222 COVID-19 vaccine. Worth noting for this clone: What it binds is not known.

General study points: Elevations in Spike-specific TCR breadth and depth followed administration of two AZD1222 doses. Mostly white British, mostly female donors; authors suggested clonal diversity may be underestimated.

Profiled with immunoSEQ multiplex PCR; TCRdb holds only in-frame clones, not every one. Among around 100,000 clones listed, approximately 96% were seen once. V was pared by 4 bases and J by 0 bases, with 15 bases between. CDR1 and CDR2 from the germline V gene are LGHDT and YNNKEL (reference sequence). The CDR3 extends over 16 amino acids. Sequencing was performed on peripheral blood, taken on day 0 of AZD1222 vaccination. The receptor was isolated from an adult in good health. The chain links TRBV3-1 (or the pseudogene TRBV3-2) to TRBJ1-1; D gene ambiguous. This chain's CDR3 is CASSPYAAGMNTEAFF. CDR3 nucleotides: TGTGCCAGCAGCCCCTACGCGGCCGGAATGAACACTGAAGCTTTCTTT.